This record concerns one TCR beta chain sequence. The data were taken from a study of cytomegalovirus exposure and HLA in healthy donors. Germline assignment: CDR1 SGHRS and CDR2 YFSETQ. With V trimmed by 5 bases and J by 5 bases, 4 bases remained unmatched. The CDR3 is 14 amino acids. Clones were read by immunoSEQ multiplex PCR, and TCRdb kept only the in-frame ones, dropping some. Counted here are about 140,000 clones, just over 90% occurring once; the ten biggest clones make up about 0.65%. The source of this sequence is a man in his late teens or twenties in good health and CMV-seronegative. Sequenced sample: PBMCs. The chain is built from TRBV5-1 and TRBJ2-1; 10 bases agree with TRBD1. CDR3 region: CASRSGTGDNEQFF. The CDR3 DNA sequence: TGCGCCAGCAGATCCGGGACAGGGGACAATGAGCAGTTCTTC.